Below, 16 T cell receptor beta chains from the same sample are listed, as sequenced in a study of T cells in Graves' hyperthyroidism and ophthalmopathy. Amplification of TCR beta CDR3 regions was performed using RNA transcripts as template. A set of HTBI primers served as the primers for a first-round RT-PCR of the TCR CDR3. Via MiXCR, TCRdb re-called the multiplex PCR reads, giving one row per CDR3 protein. The repertoire includes over 450,000 distinct CDR3 sequences, roughly 17% of them detected once, and 15% to 20% sits in the top ten. The sequenced sample consisted of blood. These receptors all stem from a woman aged 18-35 years with Graves' ophthalmopathy.

This clonotype appeared a few times. The chain uses TRBV29-1 and TRBJ1-2, with D possibly matching TRBD1 (6 bases). V was cut by 7 bases and J by 2 bases, with 14 bases left in between. Germline loops: CDR1 SQVTM, CDR2 ANQGSEA. The CDR3 sequence is 13 residues long. In DNA, the CDR3 is TGCAGCGCCAAGGGGGTATCCAACTATGGCTACACCTTC. Translated, it gives CSAKGVSNYGYTF.

This clonotype was recorded at least ten times. The rearrangement links TRBV15 to TRBJ2-1; TRBD2 matches at 10 bases. Germline CDR1 and CDR2: LNHNV and YYDKDF (reference sequence). The CDR3 runs 19 residues. V shed 0 bases, J shed 7 bases, and the junction held 15 bases outside the gene matches. CDR3 sequence (DNA): TGTGCCACCAGCAGAGATCCCCTCCAACTAGCGGGGAGGGCGAATGAGCAGTTCTTC. Translation: CATSRDPLQLAGRANEQFF.

The chain couples TRBV27 to TRBJ2-2, with 8 bases identical to TRBD2. The CDR3 length is 14 residues. Germline V gene sequence: CDR1 MNHEY, CDR2 SMNVEV (reference sequence). Trimming at V came to 3 bases and at J to 7 bases, leaving 4 bases not matched to a gene. CDR3 sequence reads: CASSFGGGGGELFF. The DNA of the CDR3 is TGTGCCAGCAGTTTCGGGGGGGGTGGCGGGGAGCTGTTTTTT.

This clonotype showed up just a few times. The chain couples TRBV6-1 to TRBJ1-5; TRBD1 matches at 7 bases. In germline, CDR1 is MNHNS, CDR2 SASEGT. The CDR3 covers 15 residues. Losses at the gene ends were 6 bases for V and 2 bases for J; bases not matched to a gene: 7. CDR3 region: CASRRNRGGNQPQHF. DNA of the CDR3: TGTGCCAGCAGGAGAAACAGGGGCGGCAATCAGCCCCAGCATTTT.

This clonotype was seen more than once but under ten times. The gene calls are TRBV5-6 and TRBJ2-1; 7 nucleotides line up with TRBD1. V was clipped by 3 bases and J by 12 bases; unmatched bases: 15. Looked up from germline, CDR1 is SGHDT and CDR2 is YYEEEE. CDR3 length: 15 amino acids. CDR3 protein: CASSYSGTALRGQFF. In DNA, the CDR3 is TGTGCCAGCAGCTACTCCGGGACAGCCCTTCGGGGGCAGTTCTTC.

V usage is TRBV9 and J usage is TRBJ1-2; a possible D gene is TRBD1 (5 bases). There are 12 residues in the CDR3. Germline CDR1 reads SGDLS; CDR2 reads YYNGEE. V was pared by 3 bases and J by 8 bases, with 11 bases between. CDR3 protein: CASSEGPGGYTF. CDR3 DNA sequence: TGTGCCAGCAGCGAGGGTCCAGGGGGCTACACCTTC.

This clonotype came up a few times. The gene calls are TRBV5-4 and TRBJ2-3; 16 positions agree with TRBD2. V trimming: 1 base; J trimming: 9 bases; junction bases outside the gene matches: 5. There are 16 residues in the CDR3. Germline values: CDR1 SGHNT, CDR2 YYREEE (reference sequence). CDR3 sequence (DNA): TGTGCCAGCAGCTTGCCCGGGACTAGCGGGAGGGAGACGCAGTATTTT. Protein sequence: CASSLPGTSGRETQYF.

This clonotype was counted at least ten times. V gene TRBV20-1 combines with J gene TRBJ2-3; D is perhaps TRBD2 (6 bases). V shed 8 bases and J shed 4 bases, with 22 bases lying between them. From germline, CDR1 is DFQATT and CDR2 SNEGSKA (reference sequence). This CDR3 has 15 amino acids. The CDR3: CSLVPLSGNADTQYF. As DNA, the CDR3 is TGCAGTCTAGTACCCCTTAGCGGTAACGCAGATACGCAGTATTTT.

On this clonotype: This may be a read error: a much more frequent sequence differs by one nucleotide. The chain is built from TRBV5-1 and TRBJ2-3; possibly TRBD1 for D (5 bases). The CDR3 is 11 residues long. The germline V gene has CDR1 SGHRS and CDR2 YFSETQ. CDR3 nucleotide sequence: TGCACCAGCAGGGCCACAGATACGCAGTATTTT. Translating it yields CTSRATDTQYF.

The chain has TRBV6-2 or TRBV6-3 and TRBJ2-6, with a possible D match to TRBD2 (5 bases). There are 15 residues in the CDR3. Germline V lookup: CDR1 MNHEY, CDR2 SVGEGT. Trimming took 3 bases from V and 1 from J, leaving 7 bases between them. This CDR3 reads CASSYSGSGANVLTF. The CDR3 coding sequence is TGTGCCAGCAGTTATTCGGGGTCTGGGGCCAACGTCCTGACTTTC.

This chain connects TRBV20-1 to TRBJ1-6; no clear D gene. The germline V gene encodes CDR1 DFQATT and CDR2 SNEGSKA (reference sequence). This CDR3 is 15 amino acids long. Trimming cost V 1 base and J 9 bases, with 16 bases left between them. The CDR3 here is CSARAHSEVFSPLHF. In DNA, the CDR3 is TGCAGTGCTAGAGCTCACAGCGAGGTCTTTTCACCCCTCCACTTT.

This clonotype was detected many times. The V and J genes are TRBV4-1 and TRBJ2-3; D remains unclear. The CDR3 runs to 16 residues. V lost 1 base, J lost 2 bases, and 13 bases lay in between. CDR1 MGHRA and CDR2 YSYEKL come from the germline V gene. For the CDR3, the DNA is TGCGCCAGCAGCCAAGCCAACATGGGGTTCACAGATACGCAGTATTTT. Translating gives CASSQANMGFTDTQYF.

This clonotype was seen a handful of times. The chain recombines TRBV2 with TRBJ1-5; D possibly corresponds to TRBD1 (5 bases). The germline CDR1 and CDR2 sequences are SNHLY and FYNNEI. Trimming took off 6 bases at V and 8 bases at J, with 17 bases between the two ends. CDR3 length equals 14 residues. The DNA for the CDR3 is TGTGCCAGCAGAGAAATAAGGGGTGGCGAGCCCCAGCATTTT. Translated: CASREIRGGEPQHF.

This clonotype was detected only a few times. The chain links TRBV19 to TRBJ1-2, with D possibly being TRBD1 (5 bases). Trimming left V 10 bases short and J 5 bases short, with 14 bases between. Germline loops: CDR1 LNHDA, CDR2 SQIVND (reference sequence). This CDR3 spans 12 amino acids. Written as DNA, the CDR3 is TGTGCCATACGACCGGCAGGGTATGGCTACACCTTC. It codes for CAIRPAGYGYTF.

This clonotype was detected only a few times. The V and J genes are TRBV29-1 and TRBJ2-7; D ambiguous. Germline CDR1 and CDR2: SQVTM and ANQGSEA. The length of the CDR3 is 13 residues. Trimming removed 0 bases from V and 6 bases from J, with 12 bases in between. CDR3 protein: CSVEEPNASEQYF. As DNA, the CDR3 is TGCAGCGTTGAAGAACCGAACGCCTCCGAGCAGTACTTC.

This clonotype was seen at least ten times. This rearrangement joins TRBV18 to TRBJ1-2; 8 positions match TRBD1. CDR1 is KGHSH, CDR2 LQKENI, per germline. The CDR3 runs 14 residues. V lost 3 bases and J lost 8; bases outside the gene matches: 8. CDR3 residues: CASSPVVTGDGYTF. The CDR3 coding sequence is TGTGCCAGCTCACCGGTCGTGACAGGGGACGGCTACACCTTC.